The 32 T cell receptor beta chains reported below all come from one sample, sequenced in a study of Graves' ophthalmopathy and Graves' hyperthyroidism. RNA transcripts served as template for amplifying TCR beta CDR3 sequences. RT-PCR with HTBI primers came first, then second-round multiplex PCR. TCRdb reprocessed the multiplex PCR reads via MiXCR and lists one record per CDR3 protein. The table includes almost 750,000 distinct CDR3 sequences, about 44% detected once. Sequenced material: peripheral blood. The receptors were gathered from an adult man with Graves' ophthalmopathy.

This clonotype has a handful of counts. CDR3 nucleotide sequence: TGTGCCAGCAGCTTATCACAGGGAGAAAACACTGAAGCTTTCTTT. This gives the protein CASSLSQGENTEAFF. The rearrangement uses TRBV7-9 and TRBJ1-1; tentatively, D is TRBD1 (6 bases). The germline V gene encodes CDR1 SEHNR and CDR2 FQNEAQ (reference sequence). Trimming pared 2 bases from V and 2 bases from J, leaving 12 bases between. The CDR3 runs to 15 residues.

This clonotype was recorded at least ten times. The V call is TRBV2, the J call TRBJ2-6; 7 positions agree with TRBD1. After removal of 8 bases from V and 3 bases from J, the junction contained 4 bases not matched to a gene. The CDR3 runs to 14 residues. Germline V gives CDR1 SNHLY, CDR2 FYNNEI. CDR3 bases: TGTGCCAGCGCCCCAGGGGGTGGGGCCAACGTCCTGACTTTC. It yields the protein CASAPGGGANVLTF.

Comment on this clonotype: Its ends do not fully match the called genes, so a read error is possible. This sequence joins TRBV7-9 and TRBJ2-6, with D hard to call. CDR3 size: 13 residues. Germline V gives CDR1 SEHNR, CDR2 FQNEAQ (reference sequence). The CDR3 DNA is TGTGCCAGCAGCTTAGACAACCCGAACACTGAAGCTTTC. Translation gives CASSLDNPNTEAF.

The chain combines TRBV20-1 with TRBJ1-1; D remains unclear. Deletions cut 8 bases from V and 2 bases from J, with 12 bases between. Looked up from germline, CDR1 is DFQATT and CDR2 is SNEGSKA (reference sequence). The CDR3 extends over 12 amino acids. In DNA, the CDR3 is TGCAGTACCACTATCAGAAACACTGAAGCTTTCTTT. It translates to CSTTIRNTEAFF.

This clonotype has at least ten counts. CDR3 protein: CASSRAKNQETQYF. The CDR3 bases are TGTGCCAGCAGCCGAGCGAAAAACCAAGAGACCCAGTACTTC. The chain employs TRBV7-2 and TRBJ2-5; D uncertain. Germline V gives CDR1 SGHTA, CDR2 FQGNSA. The CDR3 has 14 residues. The V and J ends lost 5 bases and 0 bases respectively, with 10 bases between them.

The rearrangement uses TRBV19 and TRBJ1-5; D unresolved. The V and J ends lost 3 bases and 9 bases respectively, with 9 bases between them. The CDR3 totals 12 residues. Germline values: CDR1 LNHDA, CDR2 SQIVND (reference sequence). The CDR3 sequence: CASSMPPGPQHF. The CDR3 region has the DNA TGTGCCAGTAGTATGCCCCCCGGGCCCCAGCATTTT.

V gene TRBV20-1 combines with J gene TRBJ1-2, with D possibly being TRBD1 (5 bases). Between the trimmed V and J ends, which lost 7 bases and 7 bases, there was a span of 13 bases. CDR1 is DFQATT, CDR2 SNEGSKA, per germline (reference sequence). This CDR3 region has 11 residues. The chain's CDR3 is CSGGPTSGYTF. Written as DNA, the CDR3 is TGCAGTGGGGGCCCCACCAGTGGCTACACCTTC.

The chain recombines TRBV29-1 with TRBJ1-4, with 11 positions matching TRBD1. This CDR3 contains 11 residues. The germline V gene has CDR1 SQVTM and CDR2 ANQGSEA. With V trimmed by 7 bases and J by 15 bases, 7 bases remained unmatched. CDR3 loop: CSGYGTGGVFF. CDR3 in DNA: TGCAGCGGGTATGGGACAGGGGGGGTGTTTTTT.

At least ten counts were recorded for this clonotype. The rearrangement uses TRBV19 and TRBJ1-6; no firm D call. Germline values: CDR1 LNHDA, CDR2 SQIVND (reference sequence). V was trimmed by 6 bases and J by 7 bases, leaving 16 bases between them. The CDR3 is 15 residues long. DNA for the CDR3: TGTGCCAGTAGGACGAAGATAGGAGGCAATTCACCCCTCCACTTT. It yields the protein CASRTKIGGNSPLHF.

This clonotype was counted at least ten times. The CDR3 region is CSARVTGPYGYTF. CDR3 nucleotides: TGCAGTGCTAGAGTGACAGGGCCCTATGGCTACACCTTC. The rearrangement joins TRBV20-1 to TRBJ1-2; 7 bases are a match to TRBD1. CDR1 DFQATT and CDR2 SNEGSKA come from the germline V gene (reference sequence). The CDR3 loop spans 13 amino acids. Germline trimming cut 1 base from V and 4 bases from J; bases unmatched to any gene: 3.

The J gene is TRBJ1-3, the V gene TRBV4-3, with D unclear. The CDR3 runs 16 residues. Looked up from germline, CDR1 is LGHNA and CDR2 is YSLEER. The ends were cut back, 3 bases at V and 0 bases at J, with 12 bases in the middle. This chain's CDR3 is CASSQADGNSGNTIYF. The CDR3 DNA sequence: TGCGCCAGCAGCCAGGCAGACGGAAACTCTGGAAACACCATATATTTT.

The chain carries TRBV19 and TRBJ1-4; no reliable D call. V lost 1 base to trimming and J lost 0 bases, with 15 bases between them. The CDR3 runs 18 residues. Germline V gene lookup returns CDR1 LNHDA and CDR2 SQIVND (reference sequence). The CDR3 is CASSIVYWDSTTNEKLFF. CDR3 coding DNA: TGTGCCAGTAGTATAGTATATTGGGATTCTACAACTAATGAAAAACTGTTTTTT.

The rearrangement joins TRBV19 to TRBJ1-1; 8 nucleotides align to TRBD1. Germline values: CDR1 LNHDA, CDR2 SQIVND (reference sequence). CDR3 length: 16 amino acids. Trimming cost V 2 bases and J 1 base; bases outside gene matches: 6. DNA for the CDR3: TGTGCCAGTAGTATACAGGGGGCCAGGTCGAACACTGAAGCTTTCTTT. It translates to CASSIQGARSNTEAFF.

As regards this clonotype: This may arise from a read error, as a much more abundant clone is one base away. This chain connects TRBV19 to TRBJ2-6; perhaps TRBD1 as D (5 bases). This CDR3 spans 15 amino acids. CDR1 is LNHDA, CDR2 SQIVND, per germline (reference sequence). The CDR3 DNA sequence: TGTGCCAGTAGTATTAGATACTCTGGGGCCAACGTCCCGACTTTC. Its translation is CASSIRYSGANVPTF.

This clonotype was seen ten or more times. This rearrangement joins TRBV29-1 to TRBJ2-5, with a weak D call TRBD2 (5 bases). This CDR3 is built from 12 residues. V lost 3 bases and J 3 bases, leaving 8 bases between the germline ends. Germline assignment: CDR1 SQVTM and CDR2 ANQGSEA. The CDR3 here is CSVERAEETQYF. In nucleotides, the CDR3 is TGCAGCGTTGAGAGGGCAGAAGAGACCCAGTACTTC.

This clonotype has only a few counts. The chain links TRBV12-3 or TRBV12-4 to TRBJ1-2, with a possible D match to TRBD1 (5 bases). The V end lost 7 bases, the J end lost 6 bases, and 15 bases lay between the germline ends. This CDR3 spans 13 amino acids. CDR3 DNA: TGTGCCAGCAATAAACAGGATTTCGATGGCTACACCTTC. Its protein is CASNKQDFDGYTF.

About this clonotype: The junction shows a germline mismatch at one end, possibly a read error. The gene calls are TRBV7-9 and TRBJ2-2; D gene ambiguous. The CDR3 sequence is 15 residues long. Germline CDR1 and CDR2: SEHNR and FQNEAQ (reference sequence). The CDR3 sequence is CASSQDLTSTGELFF. CDR3 DNA: TGCGCCAGCAGCCAAGATTTAACGAGCACCGGGGAGCTGTTTTTT. The full variable domain, its missing parts supplied by reference TRBV7-9 and TRBJ2-2, is DTGVSQNPRHKITKRGQNVTFRCDPISEHNRLYWYRQTLGQGPEFLTYFQNEAQLEKSRLLSDRFSAERPKGSFSTLEIQRTEQGDSAMYLCASSQDLTSTGELFFGEGSRLTVL.

The chain is built from TRBV2 and TRBJ1-4; D is ambiguous. The CDR3 sequence is 14 residues long. Germline CDR1 reads SNHLY; CDR2 reads FYNNEI. V was shortened by 3 bases and J by 5 bases, with 10 bases between the two germline ends. The CDR3: CASSERTENEKLFF. CDR3 bases: TGTGCCAGCAGTGAGCGGACGGAGAATGAAAAACTGTTTTTT.

The rearrangement joins TRBV5-5 to TRBJ2-7, with D uncertain. CDR1 and CDR2 (germline): SGHKS, YYEKEE (reference sequence). The CDR3 consists of 14 residues. The V gene lost 9 bases and the J gene lost 5 bases, with 21 bases spanning the gap. CDR3 sequence (DNA): TGTGCCACATCGGACGGGCTTTTAAACGACGAGCAGTACTTC. It yields the protein CATSDGLLNDEQYF.

J is TRBJ1-6 and V is TRBV12-3 or TRBV12-4, with TRBD1 identical over 8 bases. This CDR3 is built from 14 residues. Losses at the gene ends were 3 bases for V and 9 bases for J; bases not matched to a gene: 4. The CDR3 protein is CASSFIQGASPLHF. The CDR3 region has the DNA TGTGCCAGCAGTTTTATCCAGGGGGCTTCACCCCTCCACTTT.

This clonotype occurred a few times. J is TRBJ1-4 and V is TRBV4-2; D is possibly TRBD1 (6 bases). Between the trimmed V and J ends, which lost 4 bases and 6 bases, there was a span of 12 bases. Germline lookup yields CDR1 LGHNA and CDR2 YNFKEQ. The CDR3 covers 14 residues. The chain's CDR3 is CASSLGTNYEKLFF. The CDR3 nucleotides read TGTGCCAGCAGCCTAGGGACAAACTATGAAAAACTGTTTTTT.

In its sample, this clonotype was seen many times. The V gene is TRBV7-2, the J gene TRBJ1-3; no definite D call. CDR1 and CDR2 from the germline V gene are SGHTA and FQGNSA. V shed 0 bases and J shed 1 base, with 7 bases lying between them. This CDR3 is 15 amino acids long. This chain's CDR3 is CASSLAHASGNTIYF. The CDR3 DNA follows: TGTGCCAGCAGCTTAGCGCACGCATCTGGAAACACCATATATTTT.

This rearrangement joins TRBV14 to TRBJ1-1; no clear D gene. CDR3 length equals 16 residues. Trimming removed 4 bases from V and 0 bases from J, with 15 bases in between. In germline, CDR1 is SGHDN, CDR2 FVKESK. CDR3 bases: TGTGCCAGCAGCCGACGGCGTCCCGCATTGAACACTGAAGCTTTCTTT. It specifies CASSRRRPALNTEAFF.

This clonotype was counted at least ten times. The chain combines TRBV2 with TRBJ1-2; no definite D call. Germline V gene sequence: CDR1 SNHLY, CDR2 FYNNEI. The CDR3 runs to 13 residues. V was trimmed by 6 bases and J by 8 bases, leaving 16 bases between them. CDR3 sequence (DNA): TGTGCCAGCAGGGACGGATTTCTGGGGGGCTACACCTTC. Its protein product is CASRDGFLGGYTF. Full variable domain (rest looked up from reference TRBV2 and TRBJ1-2): EPEVTQTPSHQVTQMGQEVILRCVPISNHLYFYWYRQILGQKVEFLVSFYNNEISEKSEIFDDQFSVERPDGSNFTLKIRSTKLEDSAMYFCASRDGFLGGYTFGSGTRLTVV.

The J gene is TRBJ1-5, the V gene TRBV10-3, with 10 positions matching TRBD1. Germline CDR1 reads ENHRY; CDR2 reads SYGVKD. This CDR3 spans 15 amino acids. With 11 bases clipped from V and 5 bases from J, the junction kept 12 bases outside the gene matches. CDR3 DNA sequence: TGTGCCGTGCTAATCGTGGGGACAGGGGATCAGCCCCAGCATTTT. It codes for CAVLIVGTGDQPQHF.

The V and J genes are TRBV10-2 and TRBJ1-5; perhaps TRBD1 as D (6 bases). V was trimmed by 6 bases and J by 6 bases, leaving 12 bases between them. The CDR3 length is 13 residues. Looked up from germline, CDR1 is WSHSY and CDR2 is SAAADI. In DNA, the CDR3 is TGCGCCAGCAGAGATCGGGGGCCTCAGCCCCAGCATTTT. Encoded protein: CASRDRGPQPQHF.

The rearrangement joins TRBV7-9 to TRBJ2-7; the D gene is possibly TRBD1 (6 bases). V lost 8 bases and J lost 3, with 17 bases in between. From germline, CDR1 is SEHNR and CDR2 FQNEAQ (reference sequence). The CDR3 totals 14 residues. The CDR3 loop reads CASRKGDILYEQYF. The CDR3 coding sequence is TGTGCCAGCCGGAAGGGGGACATTCTCTACGAGCAGTACTTC.

With respect to this clonotype: Compared with germline, one end of the junction differs, possibly owing to a read error. The V and J genes are TRBV10-2 and TRBJ1-2; 10 bases are shared with TRBD1. The CDR3 has 14 residues. The V gene's germline CDR1 is WSHSY and CDR2 SAAADI. The CDR3, as DNA: TGTGCCAGCAGTTACGACAGGGGGCTTCTTGGCTACACCTTC. The encoded protein is CASSYDRGLLGYTF.

On this clonotype itself: One end of the junction does not line up with germline, which may come from a read error. The chain has TRBV6-1 and TRBJ2-7; 7 nucleotides match TRBD1. Germline-derived CDR1 and CDR2 are MNHNS and SASEGT. The CDR3 sequence is 13 residues long. This CDR3 is CACSRSGTEEQYF. The CDR3 DNA sequence: TGTGCCTGCAGTCGCTCCGGGACAGAGGAGCAGTACTTC.

This chain joins TRBV19 and TRBJ2-7; D uncertain. Germline CDR1 LNHDA, CDR2 SQIVND (reference sequence). The CDR3 is 15 residues long. The ends were cut back, 3 bases at V and 0 bases at J, with 12 bases in the middle. The CDR3 DNA is TGTGCCAGTAGTATGGTCGAGAAGGGCTCCTACGAGCAGTACTTC. Its translation: CASSMVEKGSYEQYF.

J is TRBJ2-7 and V is TRBV25-1, with D maybe TRBD2 (6 bases). This CDR3 comprises 14 residues. V was pared by 5 bases and J by 2 bases, with 13 bases between. The germline V gene has CDR1 MGHDK and CDR2 SYGVNS. DNA of the CDR3: TGTGCCAGCAGTTTATTCGGGGAGGCCTACGAGCAGTACTTC. This gives the protein CASSLFGEAYEQYF.

This clonotype was detected only a few times. J is TRBJ1-2 and V is TRBV5-1; 7 nucleotides line up with TRBD1. The CDR3 consists of 14 residues. CDR1 SGHRS and CDR2 YFSETQ come from the germline V gene. J gave up 8 bases and V 0 bases, and 7 bases lay outside the gene matches. In nucleotides, the CDR3 is TGCGCCAGCAGCTTGGAGGGGGCAGGGGACGGCTACACCTTC. Its translation: CASSLEGAGDGYTF. The variable domain in full, with the rest retrieved from reference TRBV5-1 and TRBJ1-2, is KAGVTQTPRYLIKTRGQQVTLSCSPISGHRSVSWYQQTPGQGLQFLFEYFSETQRNKGNFPGRFSGRQFSNSRSEMNVSTLELGDSALYLCASSLEGAGDGYTFGSGTRLTVV.